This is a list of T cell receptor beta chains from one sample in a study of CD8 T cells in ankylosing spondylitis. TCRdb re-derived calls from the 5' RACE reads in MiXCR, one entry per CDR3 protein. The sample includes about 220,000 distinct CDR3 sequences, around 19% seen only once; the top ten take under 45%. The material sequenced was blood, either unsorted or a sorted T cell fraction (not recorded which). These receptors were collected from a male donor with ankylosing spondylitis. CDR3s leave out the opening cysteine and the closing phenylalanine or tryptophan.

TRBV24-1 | ATSDSGQNGELF
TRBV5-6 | ASSLGLHGYT
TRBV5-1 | ASSTLDRLSYEQY
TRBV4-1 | ASSLHGQLNTEAF
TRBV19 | ASSDVPGTEAF
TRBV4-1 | ASSQAENTGELF
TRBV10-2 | ASSDPTGDTDTQY
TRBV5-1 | ASSLRTGGDTEAF
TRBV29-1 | SVEGQVDQGETQY
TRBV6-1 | ASSKGLAGLETQY
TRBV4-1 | ASSQGPTGGQETQY
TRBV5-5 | ASTNPAGGYNEQF
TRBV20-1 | SASLLAGDNEQF
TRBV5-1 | ASGPETPYEQY
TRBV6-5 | ASSYEAGANTEAF
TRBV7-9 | ASSQGAGSSPLEKLF
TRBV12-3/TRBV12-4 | ASSFPLRQAAGELF
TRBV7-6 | ASSLAEGGNQPQH
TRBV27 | ASSHLAGSGTDTQY
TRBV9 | ASSVGGNTYEQY
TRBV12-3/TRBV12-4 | ASSPSTSSYNEQF
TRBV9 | ASSPNSRTYNEQF
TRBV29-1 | SVEVGMGSGNTIY
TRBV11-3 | ATVTDYGYT
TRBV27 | ASSYLGDQETQY
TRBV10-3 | AISESYGYT
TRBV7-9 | ASSSSGPGYEQY
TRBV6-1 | ASSETGLTYEQY
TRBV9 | ASSVGVSYNEQF
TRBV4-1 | ASSPTGGGGTGELF
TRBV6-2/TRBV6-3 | ASSLGTGGSDTQY
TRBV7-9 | ASSLWESGANVLT
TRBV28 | ASSTGGLGNQPQH
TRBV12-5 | ASGLGVNEQF
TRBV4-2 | ASSRLPGDSSYNEQF
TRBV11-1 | ASSGMGLLNEQF
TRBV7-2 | ASSLALGLNTEAF
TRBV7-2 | ASSNSDSYEQY
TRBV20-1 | SARSPWGTDTQY
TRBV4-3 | ASSQAGTSFEQY
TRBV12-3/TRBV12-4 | ASSVAGSGETQY
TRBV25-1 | ASSLPGGGETQY
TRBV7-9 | ASSLNQAGGNQPQH
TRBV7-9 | ASSGQREGLTDTQY
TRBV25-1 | ASFPGLGGEQY
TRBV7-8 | ASSPLAGGDYEQY
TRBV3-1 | ASSQILSTGELF